This TCR beta chain is drawn from a study of blood T cell repertoires in COVID-19. Study-level background: Samples of COVID-19 (acute and convalescent) were obtained from the United States, Italy and Spain. Sources were T cells, B-cell-depleted T cells, or PBMCs; the material itself was cDNA or gDNA.

The authors' processing: The authors estimated nucleated cell counts from reference gene primer amplification. Produced via immunoSEQ multiplex PCR; TCRdb's table is partial and in-frame only. V and J calls and clone size are given by that table; D and trimming were obtained from the DNA. This sample carries approximately 200,000 clones, around 87% of them seen once, and the ten largest clones take 2.5% to 3%. CDR1 and CDR2 (germline): LGHDT, YNNKEL (reference sequence). V lost 1 base to trimming and J lost 4 bases, with 13 bases between them. The CDR3 is made up of 15 amino acids. The sample was peripheral blood. The TCR originated in a woman aged 25 to 39 with active or convalescent COVID-19. The genes are TRBV3-1 (or the pseudogene TRBV3-2) and TRBJ1-2; tentatively, D is TRBD1 (6 bases). The CDR3 is CASSQVGGISYGYTF. CDR3 bases: TGTGCCAGCAGCCAAGTAGGGGGAATCTCCTATGGCTACACCTTC.